These T cell receptor beta chains were read from a single sample in a study of CD8+ T cells in alopecia areata. Produced via immunoSEQ multiplex PCR; TCRdb's table is partial and in-frame only. Of 100,000 to 120,000 clones in the sample, 55% to 70% are singletons; the top ten hold 20% to 30%. Sequenced input: NKG2D-low CD8+ T cells sorted from blood. The receptors derive from a human donor with alopecia areata. CDR3s include the opening cysteine and the closing phenylalanine or tryptophan. The order of the fields is V gene, J gene, CDR3 protein.

v_gene: TRBV7-6; j_gene: TRBJ2-2; CDR3aa: CASSLEVVYTGELFF
v_gene: TRBV7-2; j_gene: TRBJ2-3; CDR3aa: CASSLLGSPDTQYF
v_gene: TRBV28; j_gene: TRBJ2-3; CDR3aa: CASTPRAAGADTQYF
v_gene: TRBV13; j_gene: TRBJ2-5; CDR3aa: CASSRRGAGQETQYF
v_gene: TRBV7-8; j_gene: TRBJ2-1; CDR3aa: CASSYRTTYNEQFF
v_gene: TRBV9; j_gene: TRBJ2-7; CDR3aa: CASSVGGRADYEQYF
v_gene: TRBV13; j_gene: TRBJ2-3; CDR3aa: CASSLIAGVRITDTQYF
v_gene: TRBV29-1; j_gene: TRBJ2-3; CDR3aa: CSVEGTWVTDTQYF
v_gene: TRBV2; j_gene: TRBJ2-3; CDR3aa: CARGTGGSTDTQYF
v_gene: TRBV28; j_gene: TRBJ2-5; CDR3aa: CASSSHGTGKETQYF
v_gene: TRBV9; j_gene: TRBJ1-2; CDR3aa: CASSVDRYNGYTF
v_gene: TRBV27; j_gene: TRBJ1-2; CDR3aa: CASSLRGGYGYTF
v_gene: TRBV10-2; j_gene: TRBJ2-7; CDR3aa: CASSEGPNYEQYF
v_gene: TRBV27; j_gene: TRBJ2-7; CDR3aa: CASKRGLAGYEQYF
v_gene: TRBV7-9; j_gene: TRBJ2-1; CDR3aa: CASSSQLGRTSGRYNEQFF
v_gene: TRBV13; j_gene: TRBJ2-7; CDR3aa: CASSLGLAGVEQYF
v_gene: TRBV2; j_gene: TRBJ2-5; CDR3aa: CASSEWGPEETQYF
v_gene: TRBV14; j_gene: TRBJ2-5; CDR3aa: CASSQVIGPETQYF
v_gene: TRBV19; j_gene: TRBJ1-1; CDR3aa: CASSFPGLEDTEAFF
v_gene: TRBV28; j_gene: TRBJ2-5; CDR3aa: CASSFSGSGETQYF
v_gene: TRBV6-1; j_gene: TRBJ2-3; CDR3aa: CASSSAGWDTQYF
v_gene: TRBV6-1; j_gene: TRBJ2-1; CDR3aa: CASSQGAVHNEQFF